A selection of T cell receptor beta chains follows, all from one sample in a study of shared T cell receptors in the human thymus. Generated by immunoSEQ multiplex PCR, the TCRdb table keeps only in-frame clones and is missing some. The sample has about 730,000 clones; 80% to 90% are singletons. In addition, the sample was reused for a study of human thymus T cells.

Material for sequencing was thymocytes. These receptors all stem from a girl under two years old with a congenital heart defect. The CDR3 runs from the conserved cysteine through the conserved F or W. Fields, in order: clone size, V gene, J gene, D gene, CDR3 protein, CDR3 DNA. D genes are given only for firm matches. The size field is filled for only some rows; it gives once, few, many or a size class.

NA	TRBV5-1	TRBJ1-1	NA	CASSSRGIHTEAFF	TGCGCCAGCAGCTCGCGAGGGATACACACTGAAGCTTTCTTT
NA	TRBV7-2	TRBJ1-4	NA	CASSLARWTNEKLFF	TGTGCCAGCAGCTTAGCGCGGTGGACTAATGAAAAACTGTTTTTT
NA	TRBV10-2	TRBJ1-4	NA	CASSEPREAKLFF	TGCGCCAGCAGTGAGCCTCGGGAGGCAAAACTGTTTTTT
NA	TRBV4-2	TRBJ1-1	TRBD1	CASSRNRGSYEVTEAFF	TGTGCCAGCAGCCGTAACAGGGGTTCTTATGAGGTCACTGAAGCTTTCTTT
NA	TRBV7-2	TRBJ2-5	NA	CASSFVGLTGLETQYF	TGTGCCAGCAGCTTCGTAGGCCTTACAGGGCTGGAGACCCAGTACTTC
few	TRBV30	TRBJ1-4	NA	CAWSKDEEVSEKLFF	TGTGCCTGGAGCAAAGATGAGGAAGTTAGTGAAAAACTGTTTTTT
NA	TRBV7-6	TRBJ1-5	NA	CASSLDRTDSLSNQPQHF	TGTGCCAGCAGCTTAGACCGGACAGATTCCCTAAGCAATCAGCCCCAGCATTTT
NA	TRBV9	TRBJ2-5	TRBD2	CASSNSGTSDQETQYF	TGTGCCAGCAGCAACTCCGGGACTAGCGACCAAGAGACCCAGTACTTC
NA	TRBV11-2	TRBJ1-4	NA	CASSPSRQDSTNEKLFF	TGTGCCAGCAGCCCCTCTCGGCAGGATTCAACTAATGAAAAACTGTTTTTT
NA	TRBV28	TRBJ1-4	TRBD1	CASSLGNRGLQTNEKLFF	TGTGCCAGCAGTTTGGGGAACAGGGGGCTTCAGACTAATGAAAAACTGTTTTTT
NA	TRBV4-3	TRBJ2-5	NA	CASSPRTQQETQYF	TGCGCCAGCAGCCCCCGGACACAACAAGAGACCCAGTACTTC
NA	TRBV15	TRBJ2-2	NA	CATESGRANTGELFF	TGTGCCACGGAGTCGGGCAGGGCGAACACCGGGGAGCTGTTTTTT
NA	TRBV27	TRBJ1-1	NA	CASSLLSRRGNTEAFF	TGTGCCAGCAGTTTATTATCTCGGAGGGGGAACACTGAAGCTTTCTTT
NA	TRBV29-1	TRBJ2-7	TRBD1	CSVETGGYEQYF	TGCAGCGTGGAGACAGGGGGCTACGAGCAGTACTTC
NA	TRBV6-6	TRBJ2-7	TRBD1	CASSGRQGGSYEQYF	TGTGCCAGCAGTGGCCGACAGGGGGGGTCCTACGAGCAGTACTTC
NA	TRBV29-1	TRBJ1-1	TRBD1	CSVEGQGGVYPEAFF	TGCAGCGTTGAGGGACAGGGAGGAGTCTATCCTGAAGCTTTCTTT
NA	TRBV14	TRBJ2-1	TRBD1	CASSQDRPGQGAELADRNNEQFF	TGTGCCAGCAGCCAAGACCGTCCGGGACAGGGGGCGGAACTAGCGGACCGTAACAATGAGCAGTTCTTC
NA	TRBV19	TRBJ2-5	NA	CASSHGHQETQYF	TGTGCCAGTAGCCATGGACATCAAGAGACCCAGTACTTC
NA	TRBV27	TRBJ2-5	NA	CASSLTSETQYF	TGTGCCAGCAGTTTAACATCAGAGACCCAGTACTTC
NA	TRBV2	TRBJ2-1	TRBD1	CASTPTGRNEQFF	TGTGCCAGCACCCCGACAGGGCGTAATGAGCAGTTCTTC
NA	TRBV11-2	TRBJ2-7	TRBD2	CASSLERGVLEQYF	TGTGCCAGCAGCTTAGAACGGGGGGTCCTCGAGCAGTACTTC
once	TRBV12-5	TRBJ1-1	TRBD1	CASGSQDRVAEAFF	TGTGCTAGTGGTAGCCAGGACAGGGTAGCTGAAGCTTTCTTT
once	TRBV30	TRBJ1-2	TRBD1	CAWSVPPGQPYGYTF	TGTGCCTGGAGTGTACCCCCGGGACAGCCCTATGGCTACACCTTC
NA	TRBV5-1	TRBJ1-1	NA	CASSLEAGPGTEAFF	TGCGCCAGCAGCTTGGAAGCGGGGCCGGGCACTGAAGCTTTCTTT
NA	TRBV4-3	TRBJ2-5	TRBD2	CASSQDELAGGQETQYF	TGCGCCAGCAGCCAAGATGAACTAGCGGGGGGCCAAGAGACCCAGTACTTC
NA	TRBV11-2	TRBJ2-1	TRBD2	CASTISGGSYNEQFF	TGTGCCAGCACTATTAGCGGGGGCTCCTACAATGAGCAGTTCTTC
NA	TRBV9	TRBJ1-3	TRBD1	CASSVNGGTGKGGSGNTIYF	TGTGCCAGCAGCGTAAATGGGGGGACAGGGAAGGGGGGCTCTGGAAACACCATATATTTT
NA	TRBV5-1	TRBJ2-7	TRBD2	CASSYQTAYTSGGGPYEQYF	TGCGCCAGCAGCTATCAAACCGCCTACACTAGCGGGGGGGGGCCCTACGAGCAGTACTTC
NA	TRBV27	TRBJ2-7	TRBD2	CASKRGGGLYEQYF	TGTGCCAGCAAGCGCGGCGGGGGGTTATACGAGCAGTACTTC
NA	TRBV27	TRBJ1-1	TRBD1	CASSPGTGGHTEAFF	TGTGCCAGCAGTCCCGGGACAGGGGGTCACACTGAAGCTTTCTTT
NA	TRBV2	TRBJ2-7	TRBD1	CASMRAGGSYEQYF	TGTGCCAGCATGAGGGCAGGGGGCTCCTACGAGCAGTACTTC
few	TRBV14	TRBJ1-2	NA	CASSPDTDRDYGYTF	TGTGCCAGCAGCCCGGACACTGATAGGGACTATGGCTACACCTTC
NA	TRBV7-6	TRBJ2-5	NA	CASSPRLGQETQYF	TGTGCCAGCAGCCCGCGACTCGGCCAAGAGACCCAGTACTTC
NA	TRBV6-1	TRBJ1-2	TRBD1	CASSEWDRWYGYTF	TGTGCCAGCAGTGAATGGGACAGGTGGTATGGCTACACCTTC
NA	TRBV7-2	TRBJ2-3	NA	CASSSREPFTDTQYF	TGTGCCAGCAGCTCGCGGGAACCTTTCACAGATACGCAGTATTTT
NA	TRBV18	TRBJ1-1	NA	CASYRRAPHTEAFF	TGTGCCAGCTATCGGAGGGCGCCACACACTGAAGCTTTCTTT
NA	TRBV5-5	TRBJ1-5	NA	CASSHKTNRVEPQHF	TGTGCCAGCAGCCATAAGACAAACAGGGTCGAGCCCCAGCATTTT
NA	TRBV27	TRBJ2-3	NA	CASTLYSRKGDTQYF	TGTGCCAGCACCCTCTATAGCCGCAAAGGCGATACGCAGTATTTT
NA	TRBV27	TRBJ2-7	NA	CASSPPPQDMGSYEQYF	TGTGCCAGCAGTCCGCCCCCACAGGATATGGGCTCCTACGAGCAGTACTTC
NA	TRBV5-1	TRBJ1-4	NA	CASSFKPGHYEKLFF	TGCGCCAGCAGCTTTAAACCGGGACATTATGAAAAACTGTTTTTT